Presented here are 2 T cell receptor beta chains from one specimen sequenced in a study of blood T cells in healthy people across ages. A second roughly 6 to 11 cycle PCR used barcoded and J-beta primers. TCRdb passed the 5' RACE reads through MiXCR, listing each CDR3 protein once. The sample lists around 1.5 million distinct CDR3 sequences; approximately 40% were seen once. Sequenced input: blood. These receptors were obtained from a woman aged 18 to 35 in good health.

This clonotype was counted a few times. This chain joins TRBV10-3 and TRBJ2-1; 11 positions agree with TRBD2. V shed 8 bases, J shed 6 bases, and the junction held 3 bases outside the gene matches. Germline CDR1 ENHRY, CDR2 SYGVKD. The CDR3 spans 13 residues. CDR3 nucleotides: TGTGCCATCCTAGCGGGAGGACTCAATGAGCAGTTCTTC. Amino acids: CAILAGGLNEQFF.

The chain recombines TRBV6-1 with TRBJ1-5, with 8 bases aligning to TRBD1. Trimming cost V 7 bases and J 7 bases; bases outside gene matches: 15. Germline CDR1 and CDR2: MNHNS and SASEGT. The CDR3 length is 16 residues. CDR3 sequence (DNA): TGTGCCAGCAACCAAGATGCAGGGGGCGCATGGCAGCCCCAGCATTTT. Translation: CASNQDAGGAWQPQHF.